Listed below are T cell receptor beta chains from one sample, sequenced in a study of CD8 T cells in Susac syndrome. TCRdb analysed the immunoSEQ multiplex PCR reads with MiXCR anew, one entry per CDR3 protein. The sample holds around 200,000 distinct CDR3 sequences, around 95% seen once. Specimen: CD4+ T cells from PBMCs. Receptor source: a human donor in good health. Both conserved end residues are part of each CDR3. A D gene is named only where the DNA matches it firmly. Clone size appears in some rows only: once, few, many, or a class for an expanded clone.

>TRBD2|15|TRBJ2-5|-|TRBV9
CASSALAGFQETQYF
TGTGCCAGCAGCGCGCTAGCGGGGTTCCAAGAGACCCAGTACTTC
>TRBD1|14|TRBJ2-7|once|TRBV3-1
CASRKAGGNYEQYF
TGTGCCAGCAGGAAGGCAGGGGGCAACTACGAGCAGTACTTC
>-|13|TRBJ2-3|once|TRBV9
CASSSRNRDTQYF
TGTGCCAGCAGCTCTCGCAACAGGGACACGCAGTATTTT
>TRBD1|15|TRBJ2-3|-|TRBV15
CATSSRTGKSDTQYF
TGTGCCACCAGCAGCAGGACAGGGAAGTCAGATACGCAGTATTTT
>-|11|TRBJ1-2|-|TRBV20-1
CSARVRHGYTF
TGCAGTGCTAGAGTGCGCCATGGCTACACCTTC
>-|15|TRBJ2-3|-|TRBV2
CASSELHSSTDTQYF
TGTGCCAGCAGTGAGCTACATAGTAGCACAGATACGCAGTATTTT
>TRBD2|15|TRBJ2-5|once|TRBV5-4
CASSTRLAGDETQYF
TGTGCCAGCAGCACGCGACTAGCGGGAGATGAGACCCAGTACTTC
>-|13|TRBJ1-1|-|TRBV29-1
CSVGMGSDTEAFF
TGCAGCGTTGGAATGGGATCGGACACTGAAGCTTTCTTT
>-|11|TRBJ1-1|-|TRBV28
CASSFPPMAFF
TGTGCCAGCAGTTTCCCCCCCATGGCTTTCTTT
>-|15|TRBJ2-3|-|TRBV12-3/TRBV12-4
CASSPGQLGTDTQYF
TGTGCCAGCAGCCCTGGACAGTTAGGCACAGATACGCAGTATTTT
>-|14|TRBJ2-3|-|TRBV18
CASSLSPSTDTQYF
TGTGCCAGCTCACTCAGCCCCAGCACAGATACGCAGTATTTT
>-|19|TRBJ2-3|-|TRBV7-9
CASTTYRGEVGTGTDTQYF
TGTGCCAGCACCACCTATCGCGGGGAGGTGGGGACCGGCACAGATACGCAGTATTTT
>-|13|TRBJ1-5|-|TRBV6-4
CASSVWSNQPQHF
TGTGCCAGCAGTGTTTGGAGCAATCAGCCCCAGCATTTT
>-|13|TRBJ1-1|-|TRBV28
CASKRGVRTWAFF
TGTGCCAGCAAAAGGGGGGTCCGGACCTGGGCTTTCTTT
>-|14|TRBJ2-1|-|TRBV27
CASSSPPGRNEQFF
TGTGCCAGCAGTTCCCCCCCGGGCCGGAATGAGCAGTTCTTC
>-|12|TRBJ1-1|-|TRBV27
CASRTTSTEAFF
TGTGCCAGCAGGACGACGAGCACTGAAGCTTTCTTT
>TRBD1|12|TRBJ2-7|-|TRBV6-2/TRBV6-3
CASSLGQVEQYF
TGTGCCAGCAGCCTCGGACAGGTTGAGCAGTACTTC
>TRBD1|15|TRBJ1-1|-|TRBV20-1
CSASQQGARDTEAFF
TGCAGTGCTAGCCAACAGGGGGCTAGGGACACTGAAGCTTTCTTT
>-|14|TRBJ2-1|-|TRBV9
CASSVESGRNEQFF
TGTGCCAGCAGCGTAGAATCAGGGCGAAATGAGCAGTTCTTC
>-|13|TRBJ1-4|few|TRBV11-2
CASSLGRHEKLFF
TGTGCCAGCAGCTTAGGCCGGCATGAAAAACTGTTTTTT
>TRBD2|14|TRBJ2-5|-|TRBV20-1
CSARLAGGEETQYF
TGCAGTGCTAGACTAGCGGGGGGCGAAGAGACCCAGTACTTC
>-|14|TRBJ1-4|-|TRBV7-6
CASSSQTGNEKLFF
TGTGCCAGCAGCTCCCAGACAGGAAATGAAAAACTGTTTTTT
>-|16|TRBJ1-2|-|TRBV9
CASSGRDLPSSYGYTF
TGTGCCAGCAGCGGCCGGGACCTACCCTCAAGCTATGGCTACACCTTC
>TRBD1|13|TRBJ1-1|-|TRBV14
CASSSQGITEAFF
TGTGCCAGCAGTTCACAGGGGATCACTGAAGCTTTCTTT
>-|13|TRBJ2-7|few|TRBV6-1
CASSDGTHREQYF
TGTGCCAGCAGTGACGGGACACACCGGGAGCAGTACTTC
>-|16|TRBJ2-3|-|TRBV3-1
CASSQGGTVLTDTQYF
TGTGCCAGCAGCCAAGGAGGAACGGTTCTCACAGATACGCAGTATTTT
>TRBD2|15|TRBJ2-1|-|TRBV6-2/TRBV6-3
CASSQLATHYNEQFF
TGTGCCAGCAGCCAACTAGCGACGCATTACAATGAGCAGTTCTTC
>-|14|TRBJ2-5|-|TRBV20-1
CSAGIPGNQETQYF
TGCAGTGCTGGGATTCCGGGAAACCAAGAGACCCAGTACTTC
>TRBD2|15|TRBJ2-1|once|TRBV3-1
CASSHRTSGYNEQFF
TGTGCCAGCAGCCATAGGACTAGCGGATACAATGAGCAGTTCTTC
>-|15|TRBJ1-4|-|TRBV20-1
CSARDRATTNEKLFF
TGCAGTGCTAGAGATCGGGCGACAACTAATGAAAAACTGTTTTTT
>-|13|TRBJ2-5|-|TRBV9
CASSVGIEETQYF
TGTGCCAGCAGCGTAGGTATCGAGGAGACCCAGTACTTC
>-|15|TRBJ2-2|-|TRBV14
CASSQVRQATGELFF
TGTGCCAGCAGCCAAGTTAGGCAGGCCACCGGGGAGCTGTTTTTT
>TRBD1|13|TRBJ1-1|-|TRBV10-2
CASSFNRGPEAFF
TGCGCCAGCAGTTTTAACAGGGGTCCTGAAGCTTTCTTT
>-|15|TRBJ2-5|-|TRBV12-3/TRBV12-4
CASSPLGSGQETQYF
TGTGCCAGCAGTCCCCTCGGGAGCGGCCAAGAGACCCAGTACTTC
>-|12|TRBJ1-2|-|TRBV9
CASSRSGGGYTF
TGTGCCAGCAGCCGTTCGGGCGGTGGCTACACCTTC
>-|18|TRBJ2-1|-|TRBV5-6
CASSYYHRAASSYNEQFF
TGTGCCAGCAGCTACTATCACCGGGCCGCAAGCTCCTACAATGAGCAGTTCTTC
>TRBD2|18|TRBJ2-3|-|TRBV25-1
CASSSYTGTSGITDTQYF
TGTGCCAGCAGTTCTTACACCGGGACTAGCGGGATCACAGATACGCAGTATTTT
>-|11|TRBJ2-5|-|TRBV20-1
CSARVAQTQYF
TGCAGTGCTAGAGTGGCGCAGACCCAGTACTTC
>-|15|TRBJ2-6|-|TRBV19
CASNWQHSGANVLTF
TGTGCCAGTAATTGGCAGCACTCTGGGGCCAACGTCCTGACTTTC
>-|14|TRBJ2-7|-|TRBV12-3/TRBV12-4
CASRLTGLAYEQYF
TGTGCCAGCAGACTGACAGGATTGGCCTACGAGCAGTACTTC
>-|13|TRBJ1-1|-|TRBV20-1
CSARQGPETEAFF
TGCAGTGCTAGACAAGGACCGGAGACTGAAGCTTTCTTT
>TRBD1|14|TRBJ1-2|-|TRBV12-5
CASGLTQGAGGYTF
TGTGCTAGTGGTCTAACGCAGGGGGCAGGCGGCTACACCTTC
>-|11|TRBJ1-2|-|TRBV5-1
CASSLEAGYTF
TGCGCCAGCAGCTTGGAGGCTGGCTACACCTTC
>-|15|TRBJ2-7|-|TRBV4-3
CASSQEVRSSYEQYF
TGCGCCAGCAGCCAAGAAGTCAGGAGCTCCTACGAGCAGTACTTC
>-|15|TRBJ2-5|-|TRBV24-1
CATSDSGRESETQYF
TGTGCCACCAGTGATTCGGGCAGGGAGAGTGAGACCCAGTACTTC
>-|14|TRBJ2-2|-|TRBV3-1
CASSQGGGTGELFF
TGTGCCAGCAGCCAGGGGGGAGGCACCGGGGAGCTGTTTTTT
>TRBD2|17|TRBJ2-3|-|TRBV29-1
CSVEPPGGRAGTDTQYF
TGCAGCGTTGAGCCCCCAGGCGGGAGGGCCGGCACAGATACGCAGTATTTT
>-|13|TRBJ2-5|-|TRBV20-1
CSARDPPLISQYF
TGCAGTGCTAGAGATCCCCCCCTAATTTCCCAGTACTTC
>TRBD2|14|TRBJ2-3|-|TRBV3-1
CASSFTSETDTQYF
TGTGCCAGCAGCTTTACTAGCGAGACAGATACGCAGTATTTT
>-|12|TRBJ2-5|-|TRBV29-1
CSVADQKETQYF
TGCAGCGTTGCTGACCAGAAGGAGACCCAGTACTTC
>-|13|TRBJ1-1|-|TRBV5-6
CASSWPGGTEAFF
TGTGCCAGCAGCTGGCCCGGAGGGACTGAAGCTTTCTTT